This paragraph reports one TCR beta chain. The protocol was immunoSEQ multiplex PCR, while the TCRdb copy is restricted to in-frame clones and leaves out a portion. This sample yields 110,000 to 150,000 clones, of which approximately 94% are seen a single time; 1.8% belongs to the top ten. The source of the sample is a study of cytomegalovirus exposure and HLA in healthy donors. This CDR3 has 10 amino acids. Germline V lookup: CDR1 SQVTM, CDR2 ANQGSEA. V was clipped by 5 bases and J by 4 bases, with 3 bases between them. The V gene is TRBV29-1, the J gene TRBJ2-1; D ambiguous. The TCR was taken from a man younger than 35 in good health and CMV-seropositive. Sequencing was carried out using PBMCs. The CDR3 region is CSVTYNEQFF. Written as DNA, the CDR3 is TGCAGCGTTACTTACAATGAGCAGTTCTTC.